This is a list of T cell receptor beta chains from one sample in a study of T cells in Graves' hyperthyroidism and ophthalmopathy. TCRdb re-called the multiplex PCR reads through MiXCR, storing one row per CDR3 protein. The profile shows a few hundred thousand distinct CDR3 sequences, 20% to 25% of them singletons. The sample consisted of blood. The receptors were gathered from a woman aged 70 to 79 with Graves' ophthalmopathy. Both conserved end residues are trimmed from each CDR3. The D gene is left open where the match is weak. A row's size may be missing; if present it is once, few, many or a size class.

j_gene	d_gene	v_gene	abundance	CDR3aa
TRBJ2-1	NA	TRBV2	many	ASSFMGYNEQF
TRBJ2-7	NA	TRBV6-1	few	ASMGAGSHEQY
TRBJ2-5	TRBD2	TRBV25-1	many	ASSPGGSQY
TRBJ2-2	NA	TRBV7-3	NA	ASSPHGGGELF
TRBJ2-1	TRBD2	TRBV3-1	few	ASSQGTSGRWSEQF
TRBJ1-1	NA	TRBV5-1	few	ASSFNWGGDTEAF
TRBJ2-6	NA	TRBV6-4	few	ASSDSTGEANVLT
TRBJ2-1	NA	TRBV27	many	ASSGDQDGEQF
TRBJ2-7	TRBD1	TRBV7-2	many	ASSSSGTGSYEQY
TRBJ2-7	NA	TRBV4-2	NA	ASSQEASDGPYEQY
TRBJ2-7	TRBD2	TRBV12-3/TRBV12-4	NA	ASRLAGDREQY
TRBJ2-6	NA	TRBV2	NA	ATTPGAGANVLT
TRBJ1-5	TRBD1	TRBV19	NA	ASSPDRVRGPQH